The rows below give T cell receptor beta chains drawn from one sample of a study of T-cell memory formation after mild COVID-19. From the 5' RACE reads, TCRdb called clonotypes with MiXCR, one entry per CDR3 protein. The sample lists some 160,000 distinct CDR3 sequences, 10% to 15% occurring once. Sequenced sample: PBMCs or a T cell subset sorted from them (not recorded which). The receptor source for this set is a young man who had mild COVID-19 (a few samples of this study predate the infection). Cell type and time point are not known. Each CDR3 is given with its conserved first and last residue. A D gene is named only where the DNA matches it firmly. Part of the rows lack a size; the others show once, few, many or a class for expanded clones.

cdr3_length	d_call	clone_size	v_call	j_call	cdr3_nt	cdr3_aa
14	-	-	TRBV12-3/TRBV12-4	TRBJ1-4	TGTGCCAGCAGTTTCGCCGGGGAGAATGAAAAACTGTTTTTT	CASSFAGENEKLFF
13	-	-	TRBV10-2	TRBJ1-5	TGCGCCAGCAGCCCCGAGAGGGATCAGCCCCAGCATTTT	CASSPERDQPQHF
14	TRBD2	-	TRBV7-2	TRBJ2-3	TGTGCCAGCAGCTCCGGGGGGGCCAAGGATACGCAGTATTTT	CASSSGGAKDTQYF
16	TRBD1	-	TRBV7-2	TRBJ1-2	TGTGCCAGCAGCTTCCTCCCATCGACAGGGCTCTATGGCTACACCTTC	CASSFLPSTGLYGYTF
17	-	-	TRBV12-3/TRBV12-4	TRBJ2-1	TGTGCCAGCAGTTTTTGGGGCGGGGGACTCCCAGGGGATGAGCAGTTCTTC	CASSFWGGGLPGDEQFF
14	-	many	TRBV5-1	TRBJ1-3	TGCGCCAGCAGCTTGATAGACGGAGGAAACACCATATATTTT	CASSLIDGGNTIYF
15	TRBD2	few	TRBV5-1	TRBJ2-1	TGCGCCAGCAGCAGGGACTACGGGGGCTACAATGAGCAGTTCTTC	CASSRDYGGYNEQFF
18	-	many	TRBV7-8	TRBJ2-2	TGTGCCAGCAGCTTAGTTACGAGGGCAGGAGCTAGGACCGGGGAGCTGTTTTTT	CASSLVTRAGARTGELFF
13	-	many	TRBV5-6	TRBJ1-1	TGTGCCAGCCCTGGGACGGGGAACACTGAAGCTTTCTTT	CASPGTGNTEAFF
14	-	few	TRBV12-3/TRBV12-4	TRBJ1-3	TGTGCCAGTGGGGGCTCGAGCTCTGGAAACACCATATATTTT	CASGGSSSGNTIYF
16	-	-	TRBV18	TRBJ2-6	TGTGCCAGCTCACCTGTGCAAACCTCTGGGGCCAACGTCCTGACTTTC	CASSPVQTSGANVLTF
13	-	few	TRBV12-3/TRBV12-4	TRBJ2-2	TGTGCCAGCAGTTTAAAGGTCCCCGGGCGGCTGTTTTTT	CASSLKVPGRLFF
15	TRBD2	-	TRBV7-2	TRBJ2-5	TGTGCCAGCAGCGGCCAAGCGGGGGGCCTGGAGACCCAGTACTTC	CASSGQAGGLETQYF
15	TRBD2	-	TRBV6-5	TRBJ2-5	TGTGCCAGCAGTTATCGAGCTAGCGGAACGGGGACCCAGTACTTC	CASSYRASGTGTQYF
14	-	-	TRBV7-2	TRBJ2-1	TGTGCCAGCAGCTTAGTGGGCGGTGGGAATGAGCAGTTCTTC	CASSLVGGGNEQFF
15	-	-	TRBV20-1	TRBJ1-4	TGCAGTGCTAGAGATCCCGCGGGAAGCGATGAAAAACTGTTTTTT	CSARDPAGSDEKLFF
13	-	few	TRBV7-9	TRBJ2-1	TGTGCCAGCAGCCCGGACCCCTACAATGAGCAGTTCTTC	CASSPDPYNEQFF
13	-	-	TRBV7-2	TRBJ2-5	TGTTGTTCAGGCCGACAATTGCAAGAGACCCAGTACTTC	CCSGRQLQETQYF
16	-	-	TRBV28	TRBJ1-1	TGTGCCAGCAGCGCCCTTGTGAGAGCGGGCGGCACTGAAGCTTTCTTT	CASSALVRAGGTEAFF
15	TRBD2	few	TRBV7-9	TRBJ2-5	TGTGCCAGCAGCCCCGGGACTAGCGGACAAGAGACCCAGTACTTC	CASSPGTSGQETQYF
15	-	-	TRBV5-1	TRBJ2-5	TGCGCCAGCAGCTCCGGTCGTGGGGAAGGAGAGACCCAGTACTTC	CASSSGRGEGETQYF
11	-	-	TRBV6-6	TRBJ1-1	TGTGCCAGCAGCCCCTTCCGTGAAGCTTTCTTT	CASSPFREAFF
14	-	-	TRBV29-1	TRBJ2-2	TGCAGCGTTGAAGGGAGCTCGAACACCGGGGAGCTGTTTTTT	CSVEGSSNTGELFF
13	-	few	TRBV18	TRBJ1-3	TGTGCCAGCTCCCCCGGACAGACAAACACCATATATTTT	CASSPGQTNTIYF
12	TRBD2	many	TRBV29-1	TRBJ2-7	TGCAGCGTTCGTCCCTCGGGGGGCGAGCAGTACTTC	CSVRPSGGEQYF
14	TRBD1	few	TRBV12-3/TRBV12-4	TRBJ2-7	TGTGCCAGCAGCGTGGGACAGGGCACCTACGAGCAGTACTTC	CASSVGQGTYEQYF
14	-	many	TRBV7-8	TRBJ1-1	TGTGCCAGCAGCCGGGCGGGCGGTGGCACTGAAGCTTTCTTT	CASSRAGGGTEAFF
14	-	-	TRBV5-1	TRBJ2-5	TGCGCCAGCAGTTTGCAATTGGTAGAAGAGACCCAGTACTTC	CASSLQLVEETQYF
15	TRBD1	-	TRBV5-5	TRBJ1-4	TGTGCCAGCAGCCCCTGGACAGGGAGGGATGAAAAACTGTTTTTT	CASSPWTGRDEKLFF
17	TRBD1	many	TRBV7-9	TRBJ2-2	TGTGCCAGCAGCTCCCTCGGACAGGGGGCAATGATGGGGGAGCTGTTTTTT	CASSSLGQGAMMGELFF
14	-	-	TRBV9	TRBJ1-5	TGTGCCAGCAGCGGGCCCCCGGGGGATCAGCCCCAGCATTTT	CASSGPPGDQPQHF
16	-	-	TRBV14	TRBJ2-1	TGTGCCAGCAGCCGAGGGCCCGGGGTTGGGACCCATGAGCAGTTCTTC	CASSRGPGVGTHEQFF
15	-	few	TRBV18	TRBJ1-5	TGTGCCAGCTCACCCCTCGGGGATAGCAATCAGCCCCAGCATTTT	CASSPLGDSNQPQHF
13	-	-	TRBV20-1	TRBJ2-3	TGCAGTGCCCGGTGGGGCCGCGAGTGGGGCCAGTATTTT	CSARWGREWGQYF
16	-	-	TRBV12-3/TRBV12-4	TRBJ2-2	TGTGCCAGCACTTCCCAGGGACAAGCTAACACCGGGGAGCTGTTTTTT	CASTSQGQANTGELFF
14	TRBD1	-	TRBV7-3	TRBJ2-3	TGTGCCAGCAGCTTGCGACAGGGATCAGATACGCAGTATTTT	CASSLRQGSDTQYF
13	-	few	TRBV2	TRBJ2-5	TGTGCCAGCAGTGTGCGGCTGCAAGAGACCCAGTACTTC	CASSVRLQETQYF
15	-	many	TRBV5-6	TRBJ1-3	TGTGCCAGCAGCTCAACAGGGAGCTCTGGAAACACCATATATTTT	CASSSTGSSGNTIYF
16	-	few	TRBV7-9	TRBJ1-1	TGTGCCAGCAGCTTAGGAAGAACAAAAACGAACACTGAAGCTTTCTTT	CASSLGRTKTNTEAFF
14	-	few	TRBV7-9	TRBJ2-2	TGTGCCAGCAGCTCCAGATCGGACACCGGGGAGCTGTTTTTT	CASSSRSDTGELFF
11	-	few	TRBV9	TRBJ1-2	TGTGCCAGCAGCGACAACTATGGCTACACCTTC	CASSDNYGYTF
16	-	few	TRBV4-1	TRBJ2-7	TGCGCCAGCAGCCGAGAAGGGACCGCGACGGTTGTGGGGCAGTACTTC	CASSREGTATVVGQYF
13	TRBD1	-	TRBV29-1	TRBJ2-3	TGCAGCGTTTTGGGGACAGTCACAGATACGCAGTATTTT	CSVLGTVTDTQYF
13	-	-	TRBV29-1	TRBJ2-5	TGCAGCGTTGAACACTTGCTTGGAGAGACCCAGTACTTC	CSVEHLLGETQYF
14	TRBD1	-	TRBV20-1	TRBJ2-5	TGCAGTGCTAGAAAACAGGGGGGTCAAGAGACCCAGTACTTC	CSARKQGGQETQYF
14	-	-	TRBV12-3/TRBV12-4	TRBJ1-2	TGTGCCAGCAGTTTACTTTTGACGGTCTATGGCTACACCTTC	CASSLLLTVYGYTF
14	-	-	TRBV18	TRBJ2-6	TGTGCCAGCTCACCACCCCCGGAGGCCAACGTCCTGACTTTC	CASSPPPEANVLTF
12	-	many	TRBV5-6	TRBJ2-7	TGTGCCAGCAGCGGGACTTCCTACGAGCAGTACTTC	CASSGTSYEQYF
17	TRBD2	-	TRBV7-3	TRBJ2-1	TGTGCCAGCAGCTCGACCGGACTAGCGGGGGGATACAATGAGCAGTTCTTC	CASSSTGLAGGYNEQFF
18	-	few	TRBV6-2/TRBV6-3	TRBJ2-3	TGTGCCAGCAGCTCGCCGGGACGGAATTTATTTAGCACAGATACGCAGTATTTT	CASSSPGRNLFSTDTQYF
13	TRBD1	-	TRBV6-5	TRBJ1-2	TGTGCCAGCAGTTACTCCCTGGACAGGGGTTACACCTTC	CASSYSLDRGYTF
12	-	few	TRBV30	TRBJ1-2	TGTGCCTGCCCCGCCAGGGGCTATGGCTACACCTTC	CACPARGYGYTF
16	-	few	TRBV5-6	TRBJ1-4	TGTGCCAGCAGCGCTTACAGGCTTTCAACTAATGAAAAACTGTTTTTT	CASSAYRLSTNEKLFF
14	TRBD1	-	TRBV6-5	TRBJ1-2	TGTGCCAGCAGTTACTCGATAGGGGGCACTGGCTACACCTTC	CASSYSIGGTGYTF
13	-	-	TRBV7-2	TRBJ1-2	TGTGCCAGCAGCTTAGACGGGGCGCGTGGCTACACCTTC	CASSLDGARGYTF